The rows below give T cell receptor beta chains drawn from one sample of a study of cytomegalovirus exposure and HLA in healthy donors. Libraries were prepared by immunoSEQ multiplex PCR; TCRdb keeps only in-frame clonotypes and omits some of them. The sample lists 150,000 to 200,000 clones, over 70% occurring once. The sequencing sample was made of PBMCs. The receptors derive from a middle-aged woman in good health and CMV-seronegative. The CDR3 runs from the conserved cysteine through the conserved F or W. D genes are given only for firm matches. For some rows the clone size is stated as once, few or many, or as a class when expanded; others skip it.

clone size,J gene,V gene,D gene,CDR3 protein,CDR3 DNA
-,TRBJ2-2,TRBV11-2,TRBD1,CASSLVNRGLSGELFF,TGTGCCAGCAGCTTAGTAAACAGGGGTTTATCCGGGGAGCTGTTTTTT
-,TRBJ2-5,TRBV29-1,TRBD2,CSVVGGVAGETQYF,TGCAGCGTTGTAGGAGGGGTAGCGGGAGAGACCCAGTACTTC
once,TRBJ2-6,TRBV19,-,CASSPNAYSGANGLTF,TGTGCCAGTAGTCCTAACGCCTACTCTGGGGCCAACGGCCTGACTTTC
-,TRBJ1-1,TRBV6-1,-,CASRKREGRTEAFF,TGTGCCAGCAGGAAGCGAGAGGGTCGGACTGAAGCTTTCTTT
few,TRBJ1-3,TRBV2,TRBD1,CASRPDRTSGNTIYF,TGTGCCAGCAGGCCGGACAGGACCTCTGGAAACACCATATATTTT
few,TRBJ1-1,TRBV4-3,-,CASSQDRWQATEAFF,TGCGCCAGCAGCCAAGATCGATGGCAGGCTACCGAAGCTTTCTTT
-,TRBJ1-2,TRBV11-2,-,CASSLGAFNYGYTF,TGTGCCAGCAGTCTGGGAGCCTTTAACTATGGCTACACCTTC
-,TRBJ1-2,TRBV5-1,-,CASSLGGEEGYTF,TGCGCCAGCAGCTTGGGAGGTGAGGAAGGCTACACCTTC
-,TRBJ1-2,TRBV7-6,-,CASSLLDRRGYTF,TGTGCCAGCAGCCTATTAGATCGGAGAGGCTACACCTTC
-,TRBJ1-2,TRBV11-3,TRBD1,CASSKQLLGQVYGYTF,TGTGCCAGCAGCAAGCAGCTTCTAGGACAGGTTTATGGCTACACCTTC
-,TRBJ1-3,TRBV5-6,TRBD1,CASSRLQGAGSGNTIYF,TGTGCCAGCAGCCGACTACAGGGGGCGGGCTCTGGAAACACCATATATTTT
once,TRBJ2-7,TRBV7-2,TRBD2,CASSFSGVSYEQYF,TGTGCCAGCAGCTTTAGCGGGGTCTCCTACGAGCAGTACTTC
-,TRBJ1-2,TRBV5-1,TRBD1,CASSFWGQQSGCTF,TGCGCCAGCAGCTTCTGGGGACAGCAATCCGGATGCACCTTC
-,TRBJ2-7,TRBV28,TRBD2,CASSLWGLAGSYEQYF,TGTGCCAGCAGTTTATGGGGACTAGCGGGAAGTTACGAGCAGTACTTC
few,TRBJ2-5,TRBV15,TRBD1,CATSRDLDRGLETQYF,TGTGCCACCAGCAGAGATCTGGACAGGGGTTTAGAGACCCAGTACTTC
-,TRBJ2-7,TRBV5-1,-,CASSLGGRGWIGSHEQYF,TGCGCCAGCAGCTTGGGGGGCCGGGGGTGGATAGGGTCCCACGAGCAGTACTTC
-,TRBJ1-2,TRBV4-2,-,CASSQDWPAYGYTF,TGTGCCAGCAGCCAAGATTGGCCTGCATATGGCTACACCTTC
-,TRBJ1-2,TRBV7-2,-,CASTPRGAYGYTF,TGTGCCAGCACCCCCCGGGGGGCGTATGGCTACACCTTC
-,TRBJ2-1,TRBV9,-,CASSVTGAPYNEQFF,TGTGCCAGCAGCGTAACAGGCGCACCTTACAATGAGCAGTTCTTC
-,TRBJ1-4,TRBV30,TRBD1,CAWSGGGRHGNEKLFF,TGTGCCTGGAGTGGAGGGGGCAGGCATGGAAATGAAAAACTGTTTTTT
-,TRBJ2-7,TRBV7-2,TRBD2,CASSPTTSGRLQQYF,TGTGCCAGCAGCCCCACGACTAGCGGGAGGCTCCAGCAGTACTTC
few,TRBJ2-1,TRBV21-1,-,CASSGPGLAGCSYNEQFF,TGTGCCAGCAGCGGACCGGGACTAGCGGGATGCTCCTACAATGAGCAGTTCTTC
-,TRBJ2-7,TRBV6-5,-,CASSIRVRDEQYF,TGTGCCAGCAGTATCAGGGTTAGGGACGAGCAGTACTTC
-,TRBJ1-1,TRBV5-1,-,CASSLRQAGGNTEAFF,TGCGCCAGCAGCTTGAGACAGGCTGGAGGGAACACTGAAGCTTTCTTT
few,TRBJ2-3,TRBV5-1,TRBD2,CASTESPNAGGSEWYF,TGCGCCAGCACCGAATCCCCCAATGCGGGGGGGTCGGAGTGGTATTTT
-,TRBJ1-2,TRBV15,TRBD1,CATTPGQETYGYTF,TGTGCCACCACCCCCGGACAGGAGACCTATGGCTACACCTTC
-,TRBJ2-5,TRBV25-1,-,CASSEAWGVETQYF,TGTGCCAGCAGTGAAGCTTGGGGGGTGGAGACCCAGTACTTC
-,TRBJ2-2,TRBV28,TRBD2,CASNPSGSFGGELFF,TGTGCCAGCAACCCTAGCGGGAGTTTCGGCGGGGAGCTGTTTTTT
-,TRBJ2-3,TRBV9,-,CASGNGQSTDTQYF,TGTGCCAGCGGAAATGGGCAAAGCACAGATACGCAGTATTTT
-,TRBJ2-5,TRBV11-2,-,CASSFRLETQYF,TGTGCCAGCAGCTTCAGGTTGGAGACCCAGTACTTC
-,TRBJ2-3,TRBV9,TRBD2,CASSPGGTTITDTQYF,TGTGCCAGCTCTCCCGGCGGGACTACGATCACAGATACGCAGTATTTT
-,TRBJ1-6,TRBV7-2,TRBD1,CASSIRDRANSPLHF,TGTGCCAGCAGCATCCGGGACAGGGCTAATTCACCCCTCCACTTT
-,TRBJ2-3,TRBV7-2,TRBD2,CASSSRGRTDTQYF,TGTGCCAGCAGCTCACGCGGGAGGACAGATACGCAGTATTTT
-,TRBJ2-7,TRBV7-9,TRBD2,CSSSPQNGRGVLDNYEQYF,TGTTCCAGCAGCCCCCAGAACGGGAGGGGCGTCCTCGATAACTACGAGCAGTACTTC
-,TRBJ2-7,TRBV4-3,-,CASSQDKGPYEQYF,TGCGCCAGCAGCCAAGATAAGGGGCCCTACGAGCAGTACTTC
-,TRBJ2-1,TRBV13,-,CASSSSRNEQFF,TGTGCCAGCAGCTCATCCCGGAATGAGCAGTTCTTC
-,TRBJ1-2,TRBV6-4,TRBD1,CASSDSGGEYGYTF,TGTGCCAGCAGTGACTCAGGGGGCGAGTATGGCTACACCTTC
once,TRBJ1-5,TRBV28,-,CASSFRGHYYQPQHF,TGTGCCAGCAGTTTTAGGGGCCACTACTATCAGCCCCAGCATTTT
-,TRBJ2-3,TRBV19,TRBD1,CASTETGGTDTQYF,TGTGCCAGTACAGAGACAGGGGGAACAGATACGCAGTATTTT
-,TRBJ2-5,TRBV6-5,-,CASSYSGVETQYF,TGTGCCAGCAGTTACTCAGGGGTTGAGACCCAGTACTTC